This T cell receptor beta chain was captured in a study of identical twins. The CDR3 totals 14 residues. Trimming removed 4 bases at V and 4 bases at J, with 13 bases between. In TCRdb, the 5' RACE reads were re-called with MiXCR into one record per CDR3 protein. The data show roughly 720,000 distinct CDR3 sequences, 15% to 20% seen once. The same sample was also used in a study of T cells expressing NK-cell markers. According to that study: Each of 6 or 7 donors carried dominant NKG2C+ clonotypes accounting for about 1.0-7.0% of CD8+ T cells. It remained uncertain whether the expanded NKG2C+ T cell clones were specific for HCMV antigens.

This chain uses TRBV12-3 or TRBV12-4 with TRBJ1-1; D is uncertain. The sequenced sample consisted of PBMCs. This TCR derives from a woman between 18 and 30 years old in good health. In DNA, the CDR3 is TGTGCCAGCAGTTCAACTCCCGGTATCACTGAAGCTTTCTTT. Residues: CASSSTPGITEAFF.